What follows are 29 T cell receptor beta chains derived from one specimen sequenced in a study of blood T cells in healthy people across ages. A sample-barcoded 5' primer and a J-beta primer mix were used in a second PCR of roughly 7 to 11 cycles. TCRdb redid the calling of the 5' RACE reads with MiXCR, one entry per CDR3 protein. The data contain about 900,000 distinct CDR3 sequences, 62% of them singletons. Sequencing was performed on blood. The origin of the receptors is a man in his thirties or forties in good health.

This chain links TRBV5-6 with TRBJ2-4, with D tentatively TRBD2 (5 bases). The DNA end is more similar to TRBJ2-7, so the J call may be wrong. The CDR3 spans 14 residues. Per the germline V gene, CDR1 is SGHDT and CDR2 is YYEEEE. In DNA form, the CDR3 reads TGTGCCAGCAGCAATGGACTCTTGAGCCTCGAGCAGTACTTC. It codes for CASSNGLLSLEQYF.

The chain has TRBV11-2 and TRBJ2-4; 11 bases are shared with TRBD2. This CDR3 has 17 residues. J was trimmed by 0 bases and V by 1 base; bases with no gene match: 2. Per germline, CDR1 SGHAT and CDR2 FQNNGV. CDR3 DNA sequence: TGTGCCAGCAGCTTAGGGGGACTAGCGGAAGCCAAAAACATTCAGTACTTC. This sequence encodes CASSLGGLAEAKNIQYF.

The V gene is TRBV20-1, the J gene TRBJ2-6, with a weak D call TRBD1 (5 bases). V was shortened by 0 bases and J by 3 bases, with 6 bases between the two germline ends. The CDR3 runs to 14 residues. CDR1 DFQATT and CDR2 SNEGSKA come from the germline V gene (reference sequence). This CDR3 is CSAREGVGANVLTF. The CDR3 DNA reads as TGCAGTGCTAGAGAAGGGGTTGGGGCCAACGTCCTGACTTTC.

The genes are TRBV2 and TRBJ2-1; D perhaps matches TRBD2 (7 bases). The CDR3 length is 13 residues. Germline V CDR1 and CDR2: SNHLY, FYNNEI. V was shortened by 6 bases and J by 7 bases, with 13 bases between the two germline ends. The CDR3 region has the DNA TGTGCCAGCAGGGGGGGGCCAGGGAATGAGCAGTTCTTC. Encoded protein: CASRGGPGNEQFF.

The chain is built from TRBV7-2 and TRBJ2-5, with D uncertain. CDR3 size: 16 residues. The germline gives CDR1 SGHTA, CDR2 FQGNSA. V lost 5 bases to trimming and J lost 2 bases, with 18 bases between them. The CDR3 region is CASSHGQSRRQETQYF. CDR3 DNA sequence: TGTGCCAGCAGCCATGGTCAGTCTAGGCGGCAAGAGACCCAGTACTTC.

The CDR3 spells CATSGGSRDRGPYGQYF. The DNA for the CDR3 is TGTGCCACCAGCGGAGGTTCGAGGGACAGGGGGCCCTACGGGCAGTACTTC. J is TRBJ2-5 and V is TRBV15; 12 nucleotides align to TRBD1. The V gene end was trimmed by 5 bases and the J gene end by 11 bases; junction bases not matched to a gene: 18. Germline CDR1 and CDR2: LNHNV and YYDKDF (reference sequence). The CDR3 is 17 amino acids.

J is TRBJ2-7 and V is TRBV27, with D uncertain. The CDR3 length is 15 residues. Germline V gene data show CDR1 as MNHEY and CDR2 as SMNVEV (reference sequence). Trimming took 5 bases from V and 1 from J, leaving 15 bases between them. For the CDR3, the DNA is TGTGCCAGCAGTCCTTCCGTATGGGATTCCTACGAGCAGTACTTC. Protein: CASSPSVWDSYEQYF.

This clonotype occurred once. This sequence joins TRBV27 and TRBJ2-3; TRBD2 might be the D (7 bases). V lost 3 bases to trimming and J lost 5 bases, with 12 bases between them. CDR1 is MNHEY and CDR2 is SMNVEV in the germline V gene (reference sequence). This CDR3 is built from 14 residues. CDR3 sequence (DNA): TGTGCCAGCAGTTTGAAGGGGGGGATAGATACGCAGTATTTT. Protein product: CASSLKGGIDTQYF.

This clonotype turned up a few times. This rearrangement joins TRBV29-1 to TRBJ2-3, with 7 bases fitting TRBD2. Trimming cost V 5 bases and J 3 bases; bases outside gene matches: 14. The CDR3 has 16 residues. The germline V gene has CDR1 SQVTM and CDR2 ANQGSEA. The CDR3 DNA follows: TGCAGCGTTCCCAGACTAGCTAATAGGAGGACAGATACGCAGTATTTT. It codes for CSVPRLANRRTDTQYF.

V gene TRBV7-2 combines with J gene TRBJ2-5; D is perhaps TRBD1 (5 bases). CDR1 and CDR2 (germline): SGHTA, FQGNSA. Trimming left V 0 bases short and J 0 bases short, with 8 bases between. The CDR3 sequence is 15 residues long. For the CDR3, the DNA is TGTGCCAGCAGCTTAGCTTCAGGGCACCAAGAGACCCAGTACTTC. Translating it yields CASSLASGHQETQYF.

This chain joins TRBV11-3 and TRBJ2-1, with no clear D. V lost 9 bases, J lost 11 bases, and 20 bases lay in between. Germline assignment: CDR1 SGHNT and CDR2 YENEEA. The CDR3 runs 13 residues. CDR3 loop: CASQAITSGQQFF. The CDR3 DNA follows: TGTGCCAGTCAGGCGATAACATCGGGTCAGCAGTTCTTC. Full variable domain (rest looked up from reference TRBV11-3 and TRBJ2-1): EAGVVQSPRYKIIEKKQPVAFWCNPISGHNTLYWYLQNLGQGPELLIRYENEEAVDDSQLPKDRFSAERLKGVDSTLKIQPAELGDSAVYLCASQAITSGQQFFGPGTRLTVL.

V and J are TRBV6-1 and TRBJ2-1, with 7 positions matching TRBD2. The V and J ends lost 7 bases and 8 bases, in that order; junction bases with no gene match: 14. The CDR3 has 15 residues. CDR1 is MNHNS and CDR2 is SASEGT in the germline V gene. This chain's CDR3 is CASKPTLAAYDEQFF. The CDR3 nucleotides are TGTGCCAGCAAGCCGACCCTAGCGGCATACGATGAGCAGTTCTTC.

As regards this clonotype: One end of the junction fails to match germline, which may point to a read error. V gene TRBV2 combines with J gene TRBJ1-2; TRBD1 matches at 8 bases. This CDR3 is 14 amino acids long. Germline-derived CDR1 and CDR2 are SNHLY and FYNNEI. The CDR3 DNA sequence: TGTGCCAGCGGTGAGGACAGGGATGTCTATGGCTACACCTTC. This translates into CASGEDRDVYGYTF.

The chain couples TRBV20-1 to TRBJ2-1; no firm D call. V was shortened by 0 bases and J by 7 bases, with 16 bases between the two germline ends. The CDR3 covers 15 residues. CDR1 and CDR2 (germline): DFQATT, SNEGSKA (reference sequence). CDR3 bases: TGCAGTGCTAGAGATGCCAGCTGGGGTTCAAATGAGCAGTTCTTC. This translates into CSARDASWGSNEQFF.

V and J are TRBV7-8 and TRBJ2-1; D unclear. V lost 0 bases, J lost 8 bases, and 8 bases lay in between. Germline loops: CDR1 SGHVS, CDR2 FQNEAQ. The CDR3 runs 13 residues. As DNA, the CDR3 is TGTGCCAGCAGCTTAGCCCTGGGGTATGAGCAGTTCTTC. Translated: CASSLALGYEQFF.

This sequence joins TRBV21-1 and TRBJ1-2. TRBV21-1 is a known pseudogene. This CDR3 is built from 10 residues. Written as DNA, the CDR3 is TGTGCCAGCAGCCAGTGGGGCTACACCTTC. Protein: CASSQWGYTF.

This clonotype was detected once. This chain uses TRBV19 with TRBJ2-7; 7 bases are shared with TRBD1. Germline assignment: CDR1 LNHDA and CDR2 SQIVND (reference sequence). The CDR3 consists of 14 residues. With 5 bases clipped from V and 2 bases from J, the junction kept 6 bases outside the gene matches. CDR3: CASSSQGQAYEQYF. CDR3 nucleotides: TGTGCCAGTAGTTCCCAAGGACAGGCCTACGAGCAGTACTTC. Complete variable domain (other parts from reference TRBV19 and TRBJ2-7): DGGITQSPKYLFRKEGQNVTLSCEQNLNHDAMYWYRQDPGQGLRLIYYSQIVNDFQKGDIAEGYSVSREKKESFPLTVTSAQKNPTAFYLCASSSQGQAYEQYFGPGTRLTVT.

The rearrangement joins TRBV6-1 to TRBJ2-5; the match to TRBD2 covers 12 bases. The CDR3 length is 17 residues. With 7 bases clipped from V and 1 base from J, the junction kept 10 bases outside the gene matches. Germline CDR1 MNHNS, CDR2 SASEGT. The CDR3 DNA follows: TGTGCCAGCAAATGGACTAGCGGGGTGGTACCCCAAGAGACCCAGTACTTC. It specifies CASKWTSGVVPQETQYF.

The chain employs TRBV20-1 and TRBJ2-7; either TRBD1 or TRBD2 may fit D (5 bases each). The closer fit of TRBJ2-5 to the DNA end suggests the J call may be wrong. The germline CDR1 and CDR2 sequences are DFQATT and SNEGSKA (reference sequence). The CDR3 extends over 12 amino acids. DNA of the CDR3: TGCAGTGCCACAGGAGGCGGGCAGACCCAGTACTTC. It specifies CSATGGGQTQYF.

This clonotype was found a few times. V and J are TRBV6-6 and TRBJ1-2, with D possibly being TRBD1 (5 bases). The CDR3 contains 14 residues. Per germline, CDR1 MNHNY and CDR2 SVGAGI (reference sequence). The V end lost 6 bases, the J end lost 1 base, and 12 bases lay between the germline ends. The CDR3 nucleotides read TGTGCCAGCAGGATCCTCGGGGGTAACTATGGCTACACCTTC. This sequence encodes CASRILGGNYGYTF.

The rearrangement links TRBV12-3 or TRBV12-4 to TRBJ1-3; D may be TRBD1 (5 bases). The V end lost 5 bases, the J end lost 0 bases, and 11 bases lay between the germline ends. The CDR3 spans 15 residues. This chain's CDR3 is CASSAGQFSGNTIYF. The CDR3, as DNA: TGTGCCAGCAGTGCAGGGCAATTCTCTGGAAACACCATATATTTT.

This clonotype was observed a few times. The J gene is TRBJ2-1, the V gene TRBV2; TRBD2 matches 9 bases. Germline CDR1 and CDR2: SNHLY and FYNNEI. The CDR3 loop spans 15 amino acids. V gave up 7 bases and J gave up 4 bases; unmatched junction bases: 8. CDR3 protein: CASIQSGGSYNEQFF. The CDR3 bases are TGTGCCAGCATTCAAAGCGGGGGGTCATACAATGAGCAGTTCTTC.

The gene calls are TRBV20-1 and TRBJ2-4, with 7 bases lining up with TRBD1. The J call is in doubt because the DNA end fits TRBJ2-7 better. CDR3 length: 12 residues. Germline CDR1 and CDR2: DFQATT and SNEGSKA (reference sequence). CDR3: CSATLQGYEQYF. CDR3 bases: TGCAGTGCTACATTACAGGGGTACGAGCAGTACTTC.

This clonotype has more than one count but fewer than ten. The chain is built from TRBV6-2 or TRBV6-3 and TRBJ2-4, with D maybe TRBD2 (5 bases). CDR1 and CDR2 (germline): MNHEY, SVGEGT. Trimming cost V 4 bases and J 0 bases, with 10 bases left between them. The CDR3 covers 15 residues. The CDR3 DNA follows: TGTGCCAGCAGTTTACGGGGTCTAGCCAAAAACATTCAGTACTTC. It translates to CASSLRGLAKNIQYF.

This clonotype has just a few counts. V and J are TRBV9 and TRBJ2-7, with TRBD1 matching over 8 bases. The J segment lost 1 base and the V segment lost 5 bases, leaving 5 bases of the junction unmatched. The CDR3 runs to 14 residues. CDR1 and CDR2 from the germline V gene are SGDLS and YYNGEE. The CDR3 reads CASSVGQVSYEQYF. The DNA for the CDR3 is TGTGCCAGCAGTGTGGGACAGGTATCCTACGAGCAGTACTTC.

The rearrangement uses TRBV6-2 or TRBV6-3 and TRBJ2-7; TRBD2 is a possible D gene (5 bases). V lost 0 bases and J lost 5, with 14 bases in between. Germline loops: CDR1 MNHEY, CDR2 SVGEGT. The CDR3 is 15 amino acids. CDR3 loop: CASSYSLAPSDEQYF. The CDR3 DNA follows: TGTGCCAGCAGTTACTCCCTAGCCCCGTCGGACGAGCAGTACTTC.

The chain couples TRBV7-9 to TRBJ2-4, with TRBD2 identical over 7 bases. TRBJ2-7 explains the end of the DNA better; the J call may be wrong. CDR1 SEHNR and CDR2 FQNEAQ come from the germline V gene (reference sequence). This CDR3 region has 16 residues. As DNA, the CDR3 is TGTGCCAGCAGCTTATCGGCTAGCGGACGGTACTACGAGCAGTACTTC. Its protein product is CASSLSASGRYYEQYF.

The chain is built from TRBV21-1 and TRBJ2-7. The end of the DNA aligns better with TRBJ2-5, so the J call may be wrong. TRBV21-1 is reported as a pseudogene. The CDR3 covers 13 residues. CDR3 in DNA: TGTGCCAGCAGCAATGGCTACCAAGAGACCCAGTACTTC. Its translation: CASSNGYQETQYF.

The chain combines TRBV20-1 with TRBJ2-1; D uncertain. The V end lost 0 bases, the J end lost 9 bases, and 15 bases lay between the germline ends. CDR1 is DFQATT, CDR2 SNEGSKA, per germline (reference sequence). This CDR3 comprises 14 residues. The CDR3 DNA reads as TGCAGTGCTAGAGAGGTTGGTAGTAAAACTGAGCAGTTCTTC. Translating gives CSAREVGSKTEQFF.